This TCR beta chain appears in the sequencing data of a study of blood T cell repertoires in COVID-19. Overall study context: The United States, Italy and Spain provided the acute and convalescent COVID-19 samples.

Germline CDR1 is SGHVS and CDR2 is FQNEAQ. Trimming cost V 4 bases and J 3 bases; bases outside gene matches: 6. The CDR3 consists of 15 residues. Method: immunoSEQ multiplex PCR; TCRdb's copy keeps in-frame clones and lacks some. This table holds about 140,000 clones, roughly 90% found once. This chain joins TRBV7-8 and TRBJ1-5, with 7 bases that match TRBD1. This receptor was taken from a man between 65 and 85 years old with acute or convalescent COVID-19. Sequencing was carried out using peripheral blood. The CDR3: CASSSGTANNQPQHF. The CDR3 bases are TGTGCCAGCAGCTCCGGGACAGCGAACAATCAGCCCCAGCATTTT.